The sequence of this T cell receptor beta chain was determined in a study of type 1 regulatory T cells. Looking at the study overall: T-allo10 is an in vitro-generated, Tr1-enriched CD4 T cell product specific for alloantigen. The study, taken as a whole, reports: Compared with non-type 1 regulatory T cells, type 1 regulatory T cells showed a more restricted TCR repertoire.

From the reads, TCRdb called clonotypes with MiXCR, one entry per CDR3 protein. The repertoire consists of just under 65,000 distinct CDR3 sequences, with more than 45% occurring once and the leading ten covering roughly 2.2%. Deletions cut 0 bases from V and 5 bases from J, with 10 bases between. The CDR3 consists of 13 residues. Germline V CDR1 and CDR2: DFQATT, SNEGSKA (reference sequence). Turning to this clonotype: Its antigen is still unknown.

This receptor was obtained from a human donor in good health. The sample comprised cultured non-Tr1 T cells, either the whole culture or a sorted T cell fraction (not recorded which). The J gene is TRBJ2-5, the V gene TRBV20-1, with D hard to call. The CDR3 sequence is CSARDWVSETQYF. The CDR3 DNA reads as TGCAGTGCTAGAGATTGGGTGTCCGAGACCCAGTACTTC.